This TCR beta chain emerged from a study of cytomegalovirus exposure and HLA in healthy donors. This CDR3 has 16 amino acids. Germline loops: CDR1 SGHDT, CDR2 YYEEEE. The V gene end was trimmed by 4 bases and the J gene end by 2 bases; junction bases not matched to a gene: 10. PCR involved 60 Vbeta and 13 Jbeta primers. TCRdb keeps only in-frame clones here, not all; method: immunoSEQ multiplex PCR. The data show about 200,000 clones, nearly 80% seen once. The sequence came from a male donor in good health and CMV-seronegative. The chain couples TRBV5-6 to TRBJ2-7; 9 nucleotides match TRBD1. Sequenced input: PBMCs. This chain's CDR3 is CASSRRPGQGTYEQYF. In DNA form, the CDR3 reads TGTGCCAGCAGCCGGAGGCCAGGACAGGGGACCTACGAGCAGTACTTC.